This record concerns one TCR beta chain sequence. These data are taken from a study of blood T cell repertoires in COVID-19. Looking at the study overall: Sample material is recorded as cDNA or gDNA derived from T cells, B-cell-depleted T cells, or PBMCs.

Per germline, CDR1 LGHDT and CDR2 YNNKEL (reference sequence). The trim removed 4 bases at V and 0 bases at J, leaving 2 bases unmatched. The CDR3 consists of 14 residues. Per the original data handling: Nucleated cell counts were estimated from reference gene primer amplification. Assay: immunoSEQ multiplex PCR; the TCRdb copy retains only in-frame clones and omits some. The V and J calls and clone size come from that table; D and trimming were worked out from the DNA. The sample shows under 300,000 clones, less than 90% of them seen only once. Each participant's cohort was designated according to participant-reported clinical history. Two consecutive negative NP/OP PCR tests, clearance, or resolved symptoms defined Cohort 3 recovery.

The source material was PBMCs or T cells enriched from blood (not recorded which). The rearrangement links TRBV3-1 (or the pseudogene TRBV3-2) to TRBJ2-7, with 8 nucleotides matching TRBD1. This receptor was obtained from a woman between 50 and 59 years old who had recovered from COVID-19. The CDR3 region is CASSLGQGSYEQYF. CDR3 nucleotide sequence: TGTGCCAGCAGCCTCGGACAGGGCTCCTACGAGCAGTACTTC.